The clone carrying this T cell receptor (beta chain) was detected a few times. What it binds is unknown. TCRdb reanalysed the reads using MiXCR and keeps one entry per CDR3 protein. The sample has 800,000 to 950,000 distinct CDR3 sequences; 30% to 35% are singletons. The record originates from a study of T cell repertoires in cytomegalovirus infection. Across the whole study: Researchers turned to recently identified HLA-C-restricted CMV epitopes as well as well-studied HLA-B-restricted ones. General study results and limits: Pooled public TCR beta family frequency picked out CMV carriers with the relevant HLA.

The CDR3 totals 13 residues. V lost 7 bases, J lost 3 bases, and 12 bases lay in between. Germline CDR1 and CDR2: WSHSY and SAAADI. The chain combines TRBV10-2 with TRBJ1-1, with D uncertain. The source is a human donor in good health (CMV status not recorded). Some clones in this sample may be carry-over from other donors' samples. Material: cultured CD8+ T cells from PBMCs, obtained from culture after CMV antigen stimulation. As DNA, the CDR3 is TGCGCCAGCATCGCAGCCGGGGACACTGAAGCTTTCTTT. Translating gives CASIAAGDTEAFF.